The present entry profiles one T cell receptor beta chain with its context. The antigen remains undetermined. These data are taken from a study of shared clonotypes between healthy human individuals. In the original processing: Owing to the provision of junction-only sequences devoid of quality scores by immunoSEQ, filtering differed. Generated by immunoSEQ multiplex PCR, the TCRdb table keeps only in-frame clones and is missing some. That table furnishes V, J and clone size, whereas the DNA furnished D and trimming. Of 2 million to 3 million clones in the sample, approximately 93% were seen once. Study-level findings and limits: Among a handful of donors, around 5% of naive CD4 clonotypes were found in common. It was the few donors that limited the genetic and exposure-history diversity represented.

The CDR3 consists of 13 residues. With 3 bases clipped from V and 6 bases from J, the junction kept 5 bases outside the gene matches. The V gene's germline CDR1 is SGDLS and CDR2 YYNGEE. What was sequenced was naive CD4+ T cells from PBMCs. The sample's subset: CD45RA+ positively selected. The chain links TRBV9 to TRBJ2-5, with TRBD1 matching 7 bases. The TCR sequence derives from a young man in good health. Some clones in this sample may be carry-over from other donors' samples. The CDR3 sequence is CASSAQGVQTQYF. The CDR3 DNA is TGTGCCAGCAGCGCCCAGGGGGTACAGACCCAGTACTTC.